This TCR beta chain was obtained from a study of blood T cell repertoires in COVID-19. Across the whole study: Acute and convalescent COVID-19 samples came from the United States, Italy and Spain. Sources were T cells, B-cell-depleted T cells, or PBMCs; the material itself was cDNA or gDNA.

As originally analysed: Nucleated cell counts were estimated from reference gene primer amplification. Sequencing was performed with immunoSEQ multiplex PCR; in TCRdb, only in-frame clones are kept and a portion is missing. V and J calls and clone size are given by that table; D and trimming were obtained from the DNA. The profile shows roughly 120,000 clones, approximately 80% of them singletons. Germline lookup yields CDR1 SGHTA and CDR2 FQGNSA. The CDR3 totals 14 residues. V gave up 3 bases and J gave up 0 bases, with 6 bases separating them. This clonotype originated in a man in his 70s with acute or convalescent COVID-19. Sequenced input: peripheral blood. The V call is TRBV7-2, the J call TRBJ1-3; the D is unclear. The CDR3 loop is CASSFTSSGNTIYF. Written as DNA, the CDR3 is TGTGCCAGCAGCTTTACTAGCTCTGGAAACACCATATATTTT.